These 18 T cell receptor beta chains were sequenced from one sample in a study of shared clonotypes between healthy human individuals. Terminally differentiated effector memory CD45RA+ cells were left out of the naive CD8 fraction, which was CD45RO-negative and positively selected for CCR7. Measured with immunoSEQ multiplex PCR; TCRdb has only the in-frame clones, and not every one. The sample contains about 2.2 million clones, just over 90% of which appear only once. The sample consisted of naive CD8+ T cells from PBMCs. The origin of the receptors is a man between 18 and 29 years old in good health. Some clones in this sample may be carry-over from other donors' samples.

V and J are TRBV27 and TRBJ2-3; TRBD1 aligns across 8 bases. Germline CDR1 reads MNHEY; CDR2 reads SMNVEV (reference sequence). The CDR3 contains 16 residues. The J segment lost 0 bases and the V segment lost 1 base, leaving 3 bases of the junction unmatched. In nucleotides, the CDR3 is TGTGCCAGCAGTTTATTTCAGGGGGCTAGCACAGATACGCAGTATTTT. This encodes CASSLFQGASTDTQYF.

The chain links TRBV19 to TRBJ2-1, with 13 nucleotides matching TRBD2. Germline lookup yields CDR1 LNHDA and CDR2 SQIVND (reference sequence). The CDR3 extends over 15 amino acids. The J segment lost 8 bases and the V segment lost 6 bases, leaving 7 bases of the junction unmatched. The CDR3 sequence: CASRQGLAGIYEQFF. CDR3 sequence (DNA): TGTGCCAGTAGGCAGGGACTAGCGGGAATATATGAGCAGTTCTTC.

The gene calls are TRBV28 and TRBJ2-7; D is undetermined. Trimming shortened V by 3 bases and J by 6 bases, and 9 bases separated the two germline ends. CDR3 length equals 12 residues. CDR1 MDHEN and CDR2 SYDVKM come from the germline V gene. The CDR3 region has the DNA TGTGCCAGCAGTTTTCAAGGTCTCGAGCAGTACTTC. Amino acid sequence: CASSFQGLEQYF.

This rearrangement joins TRBV4-3 to TRBJ2-7; D is unclear. The CDR3 extends over 15 amino acids. V shed 4 bases and J shed 5 bases, with 18 bases lying between them. Germline V gene sequence: CDR1 LGHNA, CDR2 YSLEER. The CDR3 DNA is TGCGCCAGCAGCCGTAACTATAAGGGTTTCGACGAGCAGTACTTC. Its protein is CASSRNYKGFDEQYF.

The rearrangement uses TRBV9 and TRBJ2-7; tentative D call: TRBD1 (6 bases). CDR3 size: 14 residues. V was shortened by 0 bases and J by 3 bases, with 10 bases between the two germline ends. Germline values: CDR1 SGDLS, CDR2 YYNGEE. CDR3 nucleotide sequence: TGTGCCAGCAGCGTAGGGCAGGGGATCTACGAGCAGTACTTC. Its protein is CASSVGQGIYEQYF.

The genes are TRBV9 and TRBJ2-6; D might be TRBD2 (6 bases). The CDR3 sequence is 21 residues long. V was cut by 3 bases and J by 2 bases, with 27 bases left in between. Germline CDR1 is SGDLS and CDR2 is YYNGEE. CDR3 nucleotides: TGTGCCAGCAGCGCAAACCCCACCCGCGGGGTCGCAGGAACTGGGGCCAACGTCCTGACTTTC. Translation: CASSANPTRGVAGTGANVLTF.

The V gene is TRBV15, the J gene TRBJ2-3, with TRBD2 identical over 8 bases. The ends lost 4 bases at V and 0 bases at J; junction bases unmatched: 6. The CDR3 is 16 amino acids. From germline, CDR1 is LNHNV and CDR2 YYDKDF (reference sequence). This CDR3 is CATSTRLAFSTDTQYF. CDR3 bases: TGTGCCACCAGCACTCGACTAGCGTTCAGCACAGATACGCAGTATTTT.

V is TRBV27 and J is TRBJ1-3, with D possibly matching TRBD1 (5 bases). With 3 bases removed from V and 2 bases from J, the gap between germline ends came to 14 bases. The CDR3 runs 16 residues. Germline loops: CDR1 MNHEY, CDR2 SMNVEV (reference sequence). The CDR3 spells CASSFRGSPPGNTIYF. The CDR3 bases are TGTGCCAGCAGTTTTAGGGGCTCACCGCCTGGAAACACCATATATTTT.

This chain connects TRBV9 to TRBJ1-4, with a possible D match to TRBD1 (6 bases). Looked up from germline, CDR1 is SGDLS and CDR2 is YYNGEE. V was shortened by 4 bases and J by 7 bases, with 11 bases between the two germline ends. This CDR3 has 13 residues. The CDR3 sequence is CASSSRTAEKLFF. CDR3 bases: TGTGCCAGCAGCTCCCGGACAGCTGAAAAACTGTTTTTT.

This chain uses TRBV7-2 with TRBJ2-1; 8 bases map to TRBD2. The CDR3 sequence is 16 residues long. V shed 5 bases and J 4 bases; nucleotides not matched to a gene: 10. Germline CDR1 is SGHTA and CDR2 is FQGNSA. CDR3 bases: TGTGCCAGCAGCCCGGGGGGGGCCCCCTCTTACAATGAGCAGTTCTTC. Translating it yields CASSPGGAPSYNEQFF. The full variable domain, its missing parts supplied by reference TRBV7-2 and TRBJ2-1, is GAGVSQSPSNKVTEKGKDVELRCDPISGHTALYWYRQSLGQGLEFLIYFQGNSAPDKSGLPSDRFSAERTGGSVSTLTIQRTQQEDSAVYLCASSPGGAPSYNEQFFGPGTRLTVL.

The chain uses TRBV6-5 and TRBJ2-7, with unresolved D. Germline CDR1 is MNHEY and CDR2 is SVGAGI. The CDR3 sequence is 13 residues long. With 2 bases removed from V and 6 bases from J, the gap between germline ends came to 11 bases. CDR3 protein: CASSYNWLIEQYF. CDR3 DNA: TGTGCCAGCAGTTACAATTGGCTTATCGAGCAGTACTTC.

As for this clone: Distinct nucleotide sequences in the sample also encode this CDR3. The chain couples TRBV5-8 to TRBJ2-1; D tentatively fits TRBD1 or TRBD2 (5 bases each). The germline V gene has CDR1 SGHTS and CDR2 YDEGEE. Trimming stripped 2 bases from V and 8 bases from J, with 11 bases between. The CDR3 is 13 residues long. The CDR3: CASSFSGRDEQFF. CDR3 nucleotide sequence: TGTGCCAGCAGCTTTTCGGGACGGGATGAGCAGTTCTTC.

The chain joins TRBV5-1 to TRBJ2-1; D is possibly TRBD1 or TRBD2 (5 bases each). The germline V gene encodes CDR1 SGHRS and CDR2 YFSETQ. This CDR3 is 14 amino acids long. Trimming shortened V by 5 bases and J by 0 bases, and 9 bases separated the two germline ends. The CDR3 DNA is TGCGCCAGCAGTTGGGGGAGCTCCTACAATGAGCAGTTCTTC. It codes for CASSWGSSYNEQFF.

CDR3 protein: CASSLAGGRSSYNEQFF. Written as DNA, the CDR3 is TGTGCCAGCAGCTTAGCCGGCGGGAGGAGCTCCTACAATGAGCAGTTCTTC. V is TRBV7-8 and J is TRBJ2-1; 8 nucleotides agree with TRBD2. The germline CDR1 and CDR2 sequences are SGHVS and FQNEAQ. The CDR3 has 17 residues. J gave up 0 bases and V 0 bases, and 4 bases lay outside the gene matches.

The chain couples TRBV9 to TRBJ2-5; D might be TRBD2 (7 bases). This CDR3 spans 17 amino acids. V lost 0 bases and J lost 1, with 16 bases in between. Germline V gene sequence: CDR1 SGDLS, CDR2 YYNGEE. This CDR3 reads CASSVGTVSGTQETQYF. CDR3 nucleotide sequence: TGTGCCAGCAGCGTAGGGACAGTCAGCGGGACCCAAGAGACCCAGTACTTC.

This chain uses TRBV6-5 with TRBJ1-1; D not resolved. The CDR3 is 13 amino acids. Trimming stripped 6 bases from V and 4 bases from J, with 12 bases between. Germline V gene lookup returns CDR1 MNHEY and CDR2 SVGAGI. CDR3 nucleotides: TGTGCCAGCAGAAGAGAGTGGGGCACTGAAGCTTTCTTT. Its protein product is CASRREWGTEAFF.

In its sample, this clone was seen once. The chain uses TRBV5-1 and TRBJ1-1, with no clear D. V was shortened by 2 bases and J by 0 bases, with 8 bases between the two germline ends. CDR1 is SGHRS and CDR2 is YFSETQ in the germline V gene. The CDR3 contains 14 residues. The CDR3 nucleotides are TGCGCCAGCAGCTTACCAGATATGAACACTGAAGCTTTCTTT. It specifies CASSLPDMNTEAFF.

The chain joins TRBV19 to TRBJ1-6; weak D call: TRBD1 (5 bases). Germline V gene data show CDR1 as LNHDA and CDR2 as SQIVND (reference sequence). CDR3 size: 18 residues. Trimming removed 6 bases at V and 10 bases at J, with 28 bases between. The CDR3 sequence is CASSHGPVGPRNYSPLHF. In DNA form, the CDR3 reads TGTGCCAGTAGCCATGGCCCCGTGGGACCGCGAAATTACTCACCCCTCCACTTT.